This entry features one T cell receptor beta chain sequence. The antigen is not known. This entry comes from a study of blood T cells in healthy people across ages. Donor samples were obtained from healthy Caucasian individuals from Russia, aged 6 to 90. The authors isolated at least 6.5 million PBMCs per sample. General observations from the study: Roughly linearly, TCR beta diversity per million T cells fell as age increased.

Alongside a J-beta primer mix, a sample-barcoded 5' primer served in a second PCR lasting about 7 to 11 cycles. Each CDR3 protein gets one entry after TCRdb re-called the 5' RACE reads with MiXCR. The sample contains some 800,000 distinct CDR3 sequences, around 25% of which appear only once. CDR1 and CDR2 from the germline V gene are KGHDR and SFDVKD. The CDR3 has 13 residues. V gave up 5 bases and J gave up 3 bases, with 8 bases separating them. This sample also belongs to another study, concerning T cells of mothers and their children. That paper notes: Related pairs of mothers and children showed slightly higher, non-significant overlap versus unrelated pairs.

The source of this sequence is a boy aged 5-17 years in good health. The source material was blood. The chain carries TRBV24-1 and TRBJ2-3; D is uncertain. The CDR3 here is CATSAHGTDTQYF. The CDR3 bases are TGTGCCACCAGTGCTCACGGAACAGATACGCAGTATTTT.